The sequence of this T cell receptor beta chain was determined in a study of blood T cell repertoires in COVID-19. About the study: Whether acute or convalescent, the COVID-19 samples came from the United States, Italy and Spain. T cells, B-cell-depleted T cells, or PBMCs provided the cDNA or gDNA that served as material.

Donors in Cohort 3 who had recovered were those with two negative PCRs, healthcare professional clearance, or resolution of their symptoms. The CDR3 is made up of 17 amino acids. From germline, CDR1 is SGHRS and CDR2 YFSETQ. V lost 0 bases, J lost 1 base, and 17 bases lay in between. Clones were sequenced by immunoSEQ multiplex PCR, and TCRdb holds only the in-frame ones, with some missing. The sample carries fewer than 500,000 clones, around 89% recorded once. This clone was found once. This TCR derives from a man aged 25-45 years who had recovered from COVID-19. The V gene is TRBV5-1, the J gene TRBJ2-7, with D possibly matching TRBD1 (6 bases). Sequencing was performed on PBMCs or T cells enriched from blood (not recorded which). This CDR3 reads CASSLGAIRGPSYEQYF. DNA for the CDR3: TGCGCCAGCAGCTTGGGTGCGATCAGGGGACCGTCCTACGAGCAGTACTTC.